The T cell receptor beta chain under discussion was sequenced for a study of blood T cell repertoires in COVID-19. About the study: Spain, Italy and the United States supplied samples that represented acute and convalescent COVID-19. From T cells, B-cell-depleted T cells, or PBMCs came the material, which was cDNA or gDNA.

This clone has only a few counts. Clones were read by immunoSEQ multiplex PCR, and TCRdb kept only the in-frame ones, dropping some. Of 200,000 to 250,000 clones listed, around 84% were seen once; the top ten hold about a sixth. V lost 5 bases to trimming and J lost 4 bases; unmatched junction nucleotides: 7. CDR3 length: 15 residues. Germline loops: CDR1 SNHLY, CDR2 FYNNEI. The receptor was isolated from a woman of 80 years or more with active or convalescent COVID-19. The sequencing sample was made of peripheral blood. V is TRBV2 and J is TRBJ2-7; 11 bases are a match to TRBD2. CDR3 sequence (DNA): TGTGCCAGCAGTCTGACTAGCGGGGCTTCTTACGAGCAGTACTTC. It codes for CASSLTSGASYEQYF.